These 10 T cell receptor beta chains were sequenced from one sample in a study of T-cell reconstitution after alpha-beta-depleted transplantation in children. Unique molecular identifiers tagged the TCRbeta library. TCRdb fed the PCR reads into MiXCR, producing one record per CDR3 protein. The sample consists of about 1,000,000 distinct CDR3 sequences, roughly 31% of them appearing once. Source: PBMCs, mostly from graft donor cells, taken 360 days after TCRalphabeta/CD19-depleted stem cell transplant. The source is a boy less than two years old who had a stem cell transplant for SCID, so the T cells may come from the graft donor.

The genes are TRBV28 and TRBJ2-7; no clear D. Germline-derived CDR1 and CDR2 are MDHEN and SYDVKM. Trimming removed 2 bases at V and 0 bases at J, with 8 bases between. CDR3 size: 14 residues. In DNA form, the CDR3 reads TGTGCCAGCAGTTTAGAACACAACTCCTACGAGCAGTACTTC. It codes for CASSLEHNSYEQYF.

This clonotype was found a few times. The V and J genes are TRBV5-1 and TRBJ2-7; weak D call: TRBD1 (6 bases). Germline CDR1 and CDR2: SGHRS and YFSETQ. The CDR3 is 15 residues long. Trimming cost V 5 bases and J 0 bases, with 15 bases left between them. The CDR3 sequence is CASSSGTRSSYEQYF. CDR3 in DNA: TGCGCCAGCAGTTCCGGGACACGCAGCTCCTACGAGCAGTACTTC.

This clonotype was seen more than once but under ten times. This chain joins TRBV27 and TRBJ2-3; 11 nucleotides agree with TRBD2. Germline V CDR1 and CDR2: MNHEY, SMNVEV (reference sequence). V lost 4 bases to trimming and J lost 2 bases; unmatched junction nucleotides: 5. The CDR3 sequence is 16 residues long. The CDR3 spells CASSSTSGAYTDTQYF. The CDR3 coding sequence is TGTGCCAGCAGTTCGACTAGCGGGGCCTACACAGATACGCAGTATTTT.

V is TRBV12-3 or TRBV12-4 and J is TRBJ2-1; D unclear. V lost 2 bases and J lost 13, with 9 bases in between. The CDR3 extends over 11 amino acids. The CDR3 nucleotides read TGTGCCAGCAGTTTAAGGGAACCACAGTTCTTC. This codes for CASSLREPQFF.

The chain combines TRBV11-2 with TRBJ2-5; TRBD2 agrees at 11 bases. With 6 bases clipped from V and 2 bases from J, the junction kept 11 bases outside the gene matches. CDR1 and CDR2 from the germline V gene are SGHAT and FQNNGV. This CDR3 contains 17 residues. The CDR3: CASRGQPGLAEQETQYF. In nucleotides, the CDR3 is TGTGCCAGCAGGGGACAACCGGGACTAGCGGAACAAGAGACCCAGTACTTC.

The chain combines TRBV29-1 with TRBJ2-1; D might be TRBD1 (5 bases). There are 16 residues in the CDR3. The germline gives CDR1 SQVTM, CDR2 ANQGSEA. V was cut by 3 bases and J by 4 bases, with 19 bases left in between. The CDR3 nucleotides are TGCAGCGTTGACTGGACAAGAACGTTTGGGTACAATGAGCAGTTCTTC. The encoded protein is CSVDWTRTFGYNEQFF.

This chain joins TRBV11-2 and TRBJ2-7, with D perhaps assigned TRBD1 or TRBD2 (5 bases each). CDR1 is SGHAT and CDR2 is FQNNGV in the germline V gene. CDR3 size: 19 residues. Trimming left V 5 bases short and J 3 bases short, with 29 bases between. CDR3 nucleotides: TGTGCCAGCAGCCCCAGTCCGTTTGGCCGGGACGGTTTTTACTACGAGCAGTACTTC. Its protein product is CASSPSPFGRDGFYYEQYF. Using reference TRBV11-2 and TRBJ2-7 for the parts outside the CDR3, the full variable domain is EAGVAQSPRYKIIEKRQSVAFWCNPISGHATLYWYQQILGQGPKLLIQFQNNGVVDDSQLPKDRFSAERLKGVDSTLKIQPAKLEDSAVYLCASSPSPFGRDGFYYEQYFGPGTRLTVT.

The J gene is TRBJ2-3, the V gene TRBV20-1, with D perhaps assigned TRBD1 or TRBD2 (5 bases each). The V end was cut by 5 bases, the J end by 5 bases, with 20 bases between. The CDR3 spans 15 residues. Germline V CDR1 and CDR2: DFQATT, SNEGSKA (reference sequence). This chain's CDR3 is CSASEGRPQGDTQYF. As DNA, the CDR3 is TGCAGTGCTTCAGAGGGGCGGCCGCAGGGAGATACGCAGTATTTT.

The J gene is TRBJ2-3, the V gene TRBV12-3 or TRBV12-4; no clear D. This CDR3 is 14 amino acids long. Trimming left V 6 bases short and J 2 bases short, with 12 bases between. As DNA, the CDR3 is TGTGCCAGCAGCCCGACGCGGCTCACAGATACGCAGTATTTT. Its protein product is CASSPTRLTDTQYF.

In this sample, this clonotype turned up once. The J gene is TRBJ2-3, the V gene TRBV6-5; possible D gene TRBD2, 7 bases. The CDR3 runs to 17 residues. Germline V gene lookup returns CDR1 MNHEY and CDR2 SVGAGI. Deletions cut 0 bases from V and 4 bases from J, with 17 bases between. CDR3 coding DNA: TGTGCCAGCAGTTACTCGAGTATGGTAGGGGGGGCAGATACGCAGTATTTT. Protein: CASSYSSMVGGADTQYF.